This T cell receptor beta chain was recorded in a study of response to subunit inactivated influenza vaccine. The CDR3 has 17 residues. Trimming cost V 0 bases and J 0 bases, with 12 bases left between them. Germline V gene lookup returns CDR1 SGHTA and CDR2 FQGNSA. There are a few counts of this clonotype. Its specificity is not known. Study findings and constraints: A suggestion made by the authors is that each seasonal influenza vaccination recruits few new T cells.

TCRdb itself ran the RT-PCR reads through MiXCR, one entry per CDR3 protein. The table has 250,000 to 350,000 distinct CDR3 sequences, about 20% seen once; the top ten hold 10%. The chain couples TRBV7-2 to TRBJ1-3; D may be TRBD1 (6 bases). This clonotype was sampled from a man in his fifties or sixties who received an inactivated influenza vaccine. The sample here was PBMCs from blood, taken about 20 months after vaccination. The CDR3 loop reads CASSLAGAAASGNTIYF. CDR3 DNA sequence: TGTGCCAGCAGCTTAGCGGGGGCGGCGGCCTCTGGAAACACCATATATTTT.